The 7 T cell receptor beta chains reported below all come from one sample, sequenced in a study of blood T cells in healthy people across ages. PCR was performed a second time for roughly 6 to 12 cycles using a sample-barcoded 5' primer and a J-beta primer mix. TCRdb called the 5' RACE reads again in MiXCR, with one record for every CDR3 protein. The table shows 1.5 million to 2 million distinct CDR3 sequences, with 25% to 30% occurring only once. Sequences were obtained from blood. The receptors here all came from a woman in her 30s in good health.

This clonotype has ten or more counts. The chain is built from TRBV27 and TRBJ1-2; D might be TRBD1 (6 bases). CDR3 size: 13 residues. Germline V gene data show CDR1 as MNHEY and CDR2 as SMNVEV (reference sequence). Trimming stripped 0 bases from V and 8 bases from J, with 10 bases between. The CDR3 sequence: CASSLSGADGYTF. The CDR3 region has the DNA TGTGCCAGCAGTTTATCGGGGGCAGACGGCTACACCTTC.

This clonotype occurred a few times. This sequence joins TRBV5-1 and TRBJ1-1; 12 bases fit TRBD1. Germline values: CDR1 SGHRS, CDR2 YFSETQ. V was clipped by 1 base and J by 0 bases; unmatched bases: 4. The CDR3 extends over 17 amino acids. The CDR3, as DNA: TGCGCCAGCAGCTTGTACGGGACAGGGGGCTTGAACACTGAAGCTTTCTTT. As protein: CASSLYGTGGLNTEAFF.

This clonotype was found many times. The CDR3 DNA follows: TGCAGCGGGGGACAGGGGGCCCGGGGGGAGACCCAGTACTTC. As protein: CSGGQGARGETQYF. This chain joins TRBV29-1 and TRBJ2-5; 12 positions match TRBD1. The CDR3 consists of 14 residues. The V gene end was trimmed by 7 bases and the J gene end by 5 bases; junction bases not matched to a gene: 8. Germline lookup yields CDR1 SQVTM and CDR2 ANQGSEA. The full variable domain, its missing parts supplied by reference TRBV29-1 and TRBJ2-5, is SAVISQKPSRDICQRGTSLTIQCQVDSQVTMMFWYRQQPGQSLTLIATANQGSEATYESGFVIDKFPISRPNLTFSTLTVSNMSPEDSSIYLCSGGQGARGETQYFGPGTRLLVL.

This clonotype was detected many times. The chain has TRBV4-3 and TRBJ2-6; D ambiguous. Per the germline V gene, CDR1 is LGHNA and CDR2 is YSLEER. V lost 1 base, J lost 0 bases, and 10 bases lay in between. The CDR3 spans 17 residues. CDR3 in DNA: TGCGCCAGCAGCCAAGTGAACCAAGTCTCTGGGGCCAACGTCCTGACTTTC. Translation: CASSQVNQVSGANVLTF.

The chain recombines TRBV7-9 with TRBJ1-1; D unresolved. The V gene lost 10 bases and the J gene lost 4 bases, with 16 bases spanning the gap. CDR1 and CDR2 (germline): SEHNR, FQNEAQ (reference sequence). The CDR3 loop spans 13 amino acids. The CDR3 reads CATHNAGVTEAFF. DNA of the CDR3: TGTGCCACCCATAATGCTGGAGTCACTGAAGCTTTCTTT.

The sample holds many counts of this clonotype. The chain is built from TRBV4-1 and TRBJ2-3; unclear D gene. V lost 5 bases, J lost 2 bases, and 8 bases lay in between. CDR1 is MGHRA and CDR2 is YSYEKL in the germline V gene. The CDR3 covers 13 residues. The CDR3 spells CASSTSPTDTQYF. The CDR3 coding sequence is TGCGCCAGCAGCACCTCTCCCACAGATACGCAGTATTTT.

The chain uses TRBV19 and TRBJ2-5; D is unclear. The CDR3 extends over 14 amino acids. The germline CDR1 and CDR2 sequences are LNHDA and SQIVND (reference sequence). The V gene lost 1 base and the J gene lost 2 bases, with 8 bases spanning the gap. The CDR3 DNA follows: TGTGCCAGTAGTATAGCAACAAGACAAGAGACCCAGTACTTC. Protein: CASSIATRQETQYF.